Listed below are T cell receptor beta chains from one sample, sequenced in a study of blood T cell repertoires in COVID-19. Repertoires were generated with immunoSEQ multiplex PCR, while TCRdb's copy carries only in-frame clones and drops some. This table holds roughly 450,000 clones, 90% found once. Source material: PBMCs or T cells enriched from blood (not recorded which). The receptors derive from a man younger than 30 who had recovered from COVID-19. Both conserved end residues are part of each CDR3. Fields, in order: J gene, D gene, clone size, V gene, CDR3 protein, CDR3 DNA. D genes are given only for firm matches. Clone sizes are given selectively: once, few, many, or a class where the clone is expanded.

TRBJ1-1,-,few,TRBV18,CASSPGGVNTEAFF,TGTGCCAGCTCACCGGGGGGGGTGAACACTGAAGCTTTCTTT
TRBJ1-1,TRBD1,-,TRBV12-3/TRBV12-4,CASSKDRDEAFF,TGTGCCAGCAGTAAGGACAGGGATGAAGCTTTCTTT
TRBJ1-2,-,-,TRBV2,CASSHIREYGYTF,TGTGCCAGCAGCCATATAAGGGAGTATGGCTACACCTTC
TRBJ2-1,TRBD2,-,TRBV27,CASSSRRFGLAGGINEQFF,TGTGCCAGCAGTTCCCGGCGATTTGGACTAGCGGGAGGTATCAATGAGCAGTTCTTC
TRBJ1-1,TRBD1,-,TRBV4-1,CASSQQDRVRTEAFF,TGCGCCAGCAGCCAACAGGACAGGGTTCGGACTGAAGCTTTCTTT
TRBJ2-5,-,-,TRBV6-5,CASSPWGRQETQYF,TGTGCCAGCTCGCCCTGGGGGAGGCAAGAGACCCAGTACTTC
TRBJ1-5,-,-,TRBV10-2,CASSESSRQEPQHF,TGCGCCAGCAGTGAGTCCTCTCGACAGGAGCCCCAGCATTTT
TRBJ2-5,TRBD1,-,TRBV11-3,CASSRDRVETQYF,TGTGCCAGCAGCCGCGACAGGGTAGAGACCCAGTACTTC
TRBJ2-1,-,-,TRBV29-1,CSVPNGGGSGNEQFF,TGCAGCGTTCCAAACGGTGGGGGGTCCGGCAATGAGCAGTTCTTC
TRBJ1-2,TRBD1,-,TRBV5-6,CASSGRGFYGYTF,TGTGCCAGCAGCGGCAGGGGGTTCTACGGCTACACCTTC
TRBJ1-3,-,-,TRBV7-2,CASSLGRGAGNTIYF,TGTGCCAGCAGCTTAGGCAGGGGAGCGGGAAACACCATATATTTT
TRBJ1-5,-,-,TRBV10-3,CAISAWEDSNQPQHF,TGTGCCATCTCGGCTTGGGAGGATAGCAATCAGCCCCAGCATTTT
TRBJ2-3,-,-,TRBV5-1,CASSPKTGTDTQYF,TGCGCCAGCAGCCCAAAGACAGGCACAGATACGCAGTATTTT
TRBJ2-2,-,-,TRBV5-5,CASSLAATTTGELFF,TGTGCCAGCAGCTTAGCAGCAACTACCACCGGGGAGCTGTTTTTT
TRBJ1-2,-,-,TRBV3-1/TRBV3-2,CASSQDFGNYGYTF,TGTGCCAGCAGCCAAGATTTCGGGAACTATGGCTACACCTTC
TRBJ2-3,-,-,TRBV11-2,CASSTYVGTGIYTQYF,TGTGCCAGCAGCACATACGTCGGCACAGGGATCTATACGCAGTATTTT
TRBJ1-1,-,-,TRBV27,CASSLGSGLGRTEAFF,TGTGCCAGCAGTTTAGGATCCGGACTTGGGAGGACTGAAGCTTTCTTT
TRBJ2-7,-,-,TRBV2,CASSSSYEQYF,TGTGCCAGCTCGAGCTCCTACGAGCAGTACTTC
TRBJ1-1,TRBD1,-,TRBV3-1/TRBV3-2,CASSHLGQGTTEAFF,TGTGCCAGCAGCCACTTGGGACAGGGAACTACTGAAGCTTTCTTT
TRBJ1-5,-,once,TRBV2,CASSESGKRNQPQHF,TGTGCCAGCAGTGAATCAGGAAAGCGCAATCAGCCCCAGCATTTT